The 28 T cell receptor beta chains listed next were all sequenced from one sample in a study of CD8 T cells in Susac syndrome. RNA totalling about 0.45 to 1 ug underwent reverse transcription with random hexamers. TCRdb processed the immunoSEQ multiplex PCR reads anew with MiXCR; each CDR3 protein has one entry. The table records around 80,000 distinct CDR3 sequences, around 94% of them present only once. The specimen was CD8+ T cells from PBMCs. The source of these receptors is a human donor with Susac syndrome.

In its sample, this clonotype was seen once. The chain links TRBV29-1 to TRBJ1-1; a possible D gene is TRBD1 (5 bases). The germline gives CDR1 SQVTM, CDR2 ANQGSEA. The CDR3 runs to 12 residues. V dropped 7 bases and J dropped 1 base, with 10 bases sitting between them. The CDR3 here is CSDQTENTEAFF. The CDR3 DNA is TGCAGCGATCAGACAGAGAACACTGAAGCTTTCTTT.

V and J are TRBV9 and TRBJ1-2; possibly TRBD1 for D (5 bases). This CDR3 region has 15 residues. Per the germline V gene, CDR1 is SGDLS and CDR2 is YYNGEE. The V end lost 3 bases, the J end lost 5 bases, and 17 bases lay between the germline ends. The CDR3 spells CASSGVKGSEYGYTF. CDR3 bases: TGTGCCAGCAGCGGCGTAAAGGGGAGCGAGTATGGCTACACCTTC.

Here the CDR3 DNA reads TGCGCCAGCAGCCAAGTTTTCTACGAGCAGTACTTC. Its translation: CASSQVFYEQYF. The chain links TRBV4-3 to TRBJ2-7, with unresolved D. Germline CDR1 and CDR2: LGHNA and YSLEER. The CDR3 sequence is 12 residues long. V was pared by 1 base and J by 3 bases, with 4 bases between.

The J gene is TRBJ2-5, the V gene TRBV7-9; 10 bases line up with TRBD1. The CDR3 sequence is 15 residues long. V shed 6 bases, J shed 6 bases, and the junction held 10 bases outside the gene matches. Germline CDR1 and CDR2: SEHNR and FQNEAQ (reference sequence). For the CDR3, the DNA is TGTGCCAGCAGTTCGGGACAGGGGCAGTTCAAGACCCAGTACTTC. This translates into CASSSGQGQFKTQYF.

The V gene is TRBV24-1, the J gene TRBJ1-6; D is unresolved. This CDR3 spans 13 amino acids. The germline V and J ends were trimmed by 4 bases and 14 bases, with 14 bases remaining between them. The germline gives CDR1 KGHDR, CDR2 SFDVKD. In DNA form, the CDR3 reads TGTGCCACCAGTGACCCGACGGATTCCACCCTCCACTTT. It specifies CATSDPTDSTLHF.

This clonotype occurred once. The V and J genes are TRBV11-2 and TRBJ2-5; 13 nucleotides match TRBD2. The J segment lost 1 base and the V segment lost 5 bases, leaving 4 bases of the junction unmatched. This CDR3 has 16 residues. The germline V gene has CDR1 SGHAT and CDR2 FQNNGV. CDR3 bases: TGTGCCAGCAGCCGCACTAGCGGGGGGGCCCAAGAGACCCAGTACTTC. It encodes CASSRTSGGAQETQYF.

The rearrangement uses TRBV6-6 and TRBJ1-5; tentatively, D is TRBD1 (6 bases). Germline CDR1 reads MNHNY; CDR2 reads SVGAGI (reference sequence). The germline V and J ends were trimmed by 4 bases and 3 bases, with 16 bases remaining between them. CDR3 length equals 16 residues. The CDR3 DNA follows: TGTGCCAGCAGTTGGCTACAGGGAGAGAACAATCAGCCCCAGCATTTT. Translated, it gives CASSWLQGENNQPQHF.

The chain uses TRBV24-1 and TRBJ2-2; D uncertain. This CDR3 comprises 14 residues. The V gene lost 1 base and the J gene lost 6 bases, with 8 bases spanning the gap. CDR1 is KGHDR, CDR2 SFDVKD, per germline. CDR3 residues: CATSDLGSPGELFF. CDR3 DNA sequence: TGTGCCACCAGTGATTTAGGGTCGCCCGGGGAGCTGTTTTTT.

The V and J genes are TRBV5-4 and TRBJ2-7; TRBD1 agrees at 9 bases. CDR1 is SGHNT and CDR2 is YYREEE in the germline V gene (reference sequence). This CDR3 is 14 amino acids long. After removal of 2 bases from V and 3 bases from J, the junction contained 3 bases not matched to a gene. The CDR3 loop reads CASSFGQGFYEQYF. CDR3 DNA: TGTGCCAGCAGCTTCGGACAGGGGTTCTACGAGCAGTACTTC. Together with reference TRBV5-4 and TRBJ2-7, the CDR3 gives the full variable domain: ETGVTQSPTHLIKTRGQQVTLRCSSQSGHNTVSWYQQALGQGPQFIFQYYREEENGRGNFPPRFSGLQFPNYSSELNVNALELDDSALYLCASSFGQGFYEQYFGPGTRLTVT.

The J gene is TRBJ2-6, the V gene TRBV15; D remains ambiguous. The CDR3 contains 14 residues. V lost 1 base and J 2 bases, leaving 3 bases between the germline ends. CDR1 and CDR2 from the germline V gene are LNHNV and YYDKDF (reference sequence). CDR3 DNA: TGTGCCACCAGCAGAGCTGCTGGGGCCAACGTCCTGACTTTC. Protein product: CATSRAAGANVLTF.

This chain connects TRBV6-1 to TRBJ2-1; 10 nucleotides agree with TRBD2. Germline CDR1 and CDR2: MNHNS and SASEGT. With V trimmed by 5 bases and J by 9 bases, 16 bases remained unmatched. The length of the CDR3 is 17 residues. CDR3: CASSLPLGAGGESEQFF. CDR3 sequence (DNA): TGTGCCAGCAGTCTTCCCCTGGGAGCGGGGGGGGAGAGTGAGCAGTTCTTC.

V is TRBV28 and J is TRBJ2-1; tentatively, D is TRBD1 (5 bases). The V end was cut by 5 bases, the J end by 5 bases, with 7 bases between. The germline gives CDR1 MDHEN, CDR2 SYDVKM. The length of the CDR3 is 12 residues. This CDR3 is CASSPGNNEQFF. The CDR3 coding sequence is TGTGCCAGCAGTCCAGGGAACAATGAGCAGTTCTTC.

This clonotype was observed a handful of times. The rearrangement joins TRBV19 to TRBJ2-6, with 7 bases fitting TRBD1. CDR3 length: 17 amino acids. The junction had 11 bases not matched to a gene; V was cut back by 5 bases and J by 4 bases. Germline lookup yields CDR1 LNHDA and CDR2 SQIVND (reference sequence). The CDR3 region is CASSVTGPSRGANVLTF. The CDR3 bases are TGTGCCAGTAGTGTGACAGGGCCTTCTCGAGGGGCCAACGTCCTGACTTTC.

V usage is TRBV12-5 and J usage is TRBJ1-1; the D gene is possibly TRBD1 (5 bases). Germline values: CDR1 LGHNT, CDR2 FRNRAP. There are 14 residues in the CDR3. V was trimmed by 3 bases and J by 1 base, leaving 9 bases between them. The CDR3 loop reads CASGFGQGNTEAFF. In nucleotides, the CDR3 is TGTGCTAGTGGTTTCGGACAAGGGAACACTGAAGCTTTCTTT.

The CDR3 DNA reads TGCAGTGCTAGAGAAGGGCGATACAATGAGCAGTTCTTC. Amino acids: CSAREGRYNEQFF. This chain links TRBV20-1 with TRBJ2-1; D gene unclear. Looked up from germline, CDR1 is DFQATT and CDR2 is SNEGSKA (reference sequence). The CDR3 length is 13 residues. Trimming stripped 0 bases from V and 4 bases from J, with 7 bases between.

V usage is TRBV5-1 and J usage is TRBJ2-5; the match to TRBD2 covers 8 bases. Trimming at V came to 0 bases and at J to 5 bases, leaving 6 bases not matched to a gene. The CDR3 is 15 amino acids. CDR1 is SGHRS and CDR2 is YFSETQ in the germline V gene. CDR3 DNA: TGCGCCAGCAGCTTGGCCGGGGGGGCATTTGAGACCCAGTACTTC. Protein product: CASSLAGGAFETQYF.

The chain combines TRBV9 with TRBJ2-5, with D possibly being TRBD2 (5 bases). The CDR3 has 14 amino acids. The germline CDR1 and CDR2 sequences are SGDLS and YYNGEE. V lost 3 bases, J lost 3 bases, and 12 bases lay in between. The CDR3 sequence: CASSDSGLEETQYF. The CDR3 region has the DNA TGTGCCAGCAGCGACAGTGGACTGGAAGAGACCCAGTACTTC.

The V and J genes are TRBV6-6 and TRBJ1-1; D is ambiguous. Germline assignment: CDR1 MNHNY and CDR2 SVGAGI (reference sequence). V was cut by 2 bases and J by 4 bases, with 5 bases left in between. This CDR3 has 12 residues. CDR3 DNA: TGTGCCAGCAGTTACGGGGTCACTGAAGCTTTCTTT. Its translation: CASSYGVTEAFF.

This chain connects TRBV7-9 to TRBJ2-7; unclear D gene. The V and J ends lost 5 bases and 5 bases respectively, with 13 bases between them. The CDR3 extends over 13 amino acids. The germline CDR1 and CDR2 sequences are SEHNR and FQNEAQ (reference sequence). The DNA of the CDR3 is TGTGCCAGCAGCGTTAAGGAGTTGGACGAGCAGTACTTC. Its protein is CASSVKELDEQYF. The full variable domain, rest sourced from reference TRBV7-9 and TRBJ2-7, is DTGVSQNPRHKITKRGQNVTFRCDPISEHNRLYWYRQTLGQGPEFLTYFQNEAQLEKSRLLSDRFSAERPKGSFSTLEIQRTEQGDSAMYLCASSVKELDEQYFGPGTRLTVT.

CDR3 sequence: CASSLSPNTEAFF. In DNA form, the CDR3 reads TGTGCCAGCAGTTTATCCCCAAACACTGAAGCTTTCTTT. The chain has TRBV28 and TRBJ1-1; D not resolved. CDR1 MDHEN and CDR2 SYDVKM come from the germline V gene. This CDR3 region has 13 residues. The V and J ends lost 1 base and 2 bases respectively, with 5 bases between them.

V and J are TRBV20-1 and TRBJ2-1, with a possible D match to TRBD2 (6 bases). V lost 0 bases and J 8 bases, leaving 14 bases between the germline ends. This CDR3 region has 14 residues. Germline assignment: CDR1 DFQATT and CDR2 SNEGSKA (reference sequence). CDR3 in amino acids: CSAREDRGYDEQFF. The CDR3, as DNA: TGCAGTGCTAGAGAGGATCGGGGGTACGATGAGCAGTTCTTC.

The genes are TRBV20-1 and TRBJ2-3; D unclear. CDR3 size: 16 residues. Trimming took off 4 bases at V and 0 bases at J, with 17 bases between the two ends. The V gene's germline CDR1 is DFQATT and CDR2 SNEGSKA (reference sequence). This chain's CDR3 is CSAIEISQTSTDTQYF. In DNA form, the CDR3 reads TGCAGTGCTATAGAGATTTCGCAGACTAGCACAGATACGCAGTATTTT.

This clonotype was observed a few times. J is TRBJ2-7 and V is TRBV5-1; TRBD1 matches 7 bases. The V gene end was trimmed by 5 bases and the J gene end by 5 bases; junction bases not matched to a gene: 7. Germline V lookup: CDR1 SGHRS, CDR2 YFSETQ. CDR3 size: 13 residues. The CDR3, as DNA: TGCGCCAGCAGATGGAGGACAGGCGACGAGCAGTACTTC. Its translation is CASRWRTGDEQYF.

The chain employs TRBV19 and TRBJ1-5, with 7 bases that match TRBD1. V shed 7 bases and J 4 bases; nucleotides not matched to a gene: 7. The V gene's germline CDR1 is LNHDA and CDR2 SQIVND (reference sequence). The CDR3 consists of 14 residues. In nucleotides, the CDR3 is TGTGCCAGTAAGGCAGGGGGGATAAATCAGCCCCAGCATTTT. It translates to CASKAGGINQPQHF.

The table lists this clonotype with a few counts. The V call is TRBV7-9, the J call TRBJ2-7; D not resolved. This CDR3 is 13 amino acids long. Germline CDR1 is SEHNR and CDR2 is FQNEAQ (reference sequence). Trimming shortened V by 2 bases and J by 7 bases, and 12 bases separated the two germline ends. This CDR3 reads CASSLSTGREQYF. The CDR3 bases are TGTGCCAGCAGCTTATCGACCGGGCGGGAGCAGTACTTC.

V usage is TRBV2 and J usage is TRBJ2-2; unclear D gene. This CDR3 region has 15 residues. The V and J ends lost 8 bases and 0 bases respectively, with 13 bases between them. Germline loops: CDR1 SNHLY, CDR2 FYNNEI. The CDR3 DNA reads as TGTGCCAGCTCCCCGGGCAGAACGAACACCGGGGAGCTGTTTTTT. It yields the protein CASSPGRTNTGELFF.

This clonotype was seen a handful of times. The CDR3 spells CASSYSASDTQYF. In DNA form, the CDR3 reads TGTGCCAGCAGTTACTCGGCTTCAGATACGCAGTATTTT. J is TRBJ2-3 and V is TRBV6-5, with D hard to call. The CDR3 spans 13 residues. Deletions cut 0 bases from V and 4 bases from J, with 5 bases between. Germline CDR1 is MNHEY and CDR2 is SVGAGI.

The chain couples TRBV2 to TRBJ2-7; 9 positions match TRBD1. Germline V lookup: CDR1 SNHLY, CDR2 FYNNEI. Trimming at V came to 3 bases and at J to 7 bases, leaving 7 bases not matched to a gene. The CDR3 runs 14 residues. The CDR3, as DNA: TGTGCCAGCAGTGACTCGGGACAGGGCTGGGAGCAGTACTTC. This codes for CASSDSGQGWEQYF.